One TCR beta chain is described in this entry. This clone occurred a few times. It lacks a known antigen. One base away there is no much larger clone; base qualities are not given. This entry is derived from a study of technical replicates of blood from several donors (dated by TCRdb to about 2017). Libraries were constructed by the immunoSEQ multiplex PCR assay. The clones in this table, taken by TCRdb from immuneACCESS, are in-frame only. Not every clone is retained; where verified, under half of the shortfall comes from an unresolved V gene, and the cause of the rest is unknown. For this sample the table gives approximately 81,000 clones, of which 95% to 96% were detected only once. Of the sample, roughly 0.34% is held by the ten largest clones. The germline V and J ends show losses of 3 bases and 6 bases respectively, and no gene match explains 5 bases of the junction. Including the terminal cysteine and phenylalanine, the CDR3 comprises 14 residues. Of the read, only the CDR3 DNA is kept; its 42 bases are in frame from base 1. CDR1 and CDR2 are drawn from the germline V gene (reference sequence): LNHDA, SQIVND.

This clonotype originated in a human donor in good health. Sequencing was performed on T cells isolated from PBMCs. The sequence is built from TRBV19 and TRBJ2-1, and 7 bases in between align with TRBD2. This receptor carries the CDR3 CASSIQRDSNEQFF. The bases are TGTGCCAGTAGTATTCAGCGGGATAGCAATGAGCAGTTCTTC.